This TCR beta chain was observed in a study of blood T cell repertoires in COVID-19. Whole-study context: Whether acute or convalescent, the COVID-19 samples came from the United States, Italy and Spain. PBMCs, B-cell-depleted T cells, or T cells provided the cDNA or gDNA that made up the material.

The V gene end was trimmed by 3 bases and the J gene end by 4 bases; junction bases not matched to a gene: 6. Germline lookup yields CDR1 DFQATT and CDR2 SNEGSKA (reference sequence). The CDR3 loop spans 13 amino acids. In the study's own analysis: Scientists estimated how many nucleated cells there were by amplifying reference gene primers. This table comes from immunoSEQ multiplex PCR, and its TCRdb copy is limited to in-frame clones, with some not included. V and J calls and clone size are those listed in that table; D and trimming were worked out from the DNA. Found here are some 180,000 clones, 85% to 90% of them singletons; the top ten hold about a fifth.

The receptor comes from a man in his 70s with active or convalescent COVID-19. This chain joins TRBV20-1 and TRBJ2-7, with 7 bases matching TRBD2. Material for sequencing was peripheral blood. CDR3 protein: CSASAGAVYEQYF. CDR3 in DNA: TGCAGTGCTAGTGCGGGAGCGGTATACGAGCAGTACTTC.